The present TCR beta chain was sequenced within a study of T cell responses to AZD1222 COVID-19 vaccine. Study results and caveats: The peak T cell response came first, and repertoires were sampled only after it. Spike regions recognized by vaccine-associated CD4 TCRs spanned the protein, led by 160-218 and 743-854.

Method: immunoSEQ multiplex PCR; TCRdb's copy keeps in-frame clones and lacks some. The data contain about 130,000 clones, roughly 90% of them singletons. This clone was found once. The antigen is unknown. V gave up 5 bases and J gave up 3 bases, with 16 bases separating them. Germline-derived CDR1 and CDR2 are PRHDT and FYEKMQ (reference sequence). The CDR3 sequence is 15 residues long. The sequencing used peripheral blood, collected on day 0 of AZD1222 vaccination. The chain recombines TRBV13 with TRBJ1-1, with D perhaps TRBD1 (6 bases). This TCR was recovered from an adult in good health. The CDR3 sequence: CASSRPQGLYTEAFF. CDR3 DNA sequence: TGTGCCAGCAGCCGCCCGCAGGGGCTTTACACTGAAGCTTTCTTT. The full variable domain, in which reference TRBV13 and TRBJ1-1 provide the parts outside the CDR3, is AAGVIQSPRHLIKEKRETATLKCYPIPRHDTVYWYQQGPGQDPQFLISFYEKMQSDKGSIPDRFSAQQFSDYHSELNMSSLELGDSALYFCASSRPQGLYTEAFFGQGTRLTVV.